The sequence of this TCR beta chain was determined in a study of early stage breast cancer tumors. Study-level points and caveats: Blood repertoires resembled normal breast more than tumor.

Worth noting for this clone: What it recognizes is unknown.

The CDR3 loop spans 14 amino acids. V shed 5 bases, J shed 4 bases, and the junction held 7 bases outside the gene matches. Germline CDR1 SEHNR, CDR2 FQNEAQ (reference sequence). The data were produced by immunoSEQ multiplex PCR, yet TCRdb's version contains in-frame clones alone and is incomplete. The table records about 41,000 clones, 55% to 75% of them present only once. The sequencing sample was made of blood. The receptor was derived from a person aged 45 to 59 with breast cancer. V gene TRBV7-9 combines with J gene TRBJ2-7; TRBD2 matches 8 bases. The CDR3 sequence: CASSRGGGPYEQYF. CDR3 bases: TGTGCCAGCAGCCGGGGGGGAGGGCCTTACGAGCAGTACTTC.